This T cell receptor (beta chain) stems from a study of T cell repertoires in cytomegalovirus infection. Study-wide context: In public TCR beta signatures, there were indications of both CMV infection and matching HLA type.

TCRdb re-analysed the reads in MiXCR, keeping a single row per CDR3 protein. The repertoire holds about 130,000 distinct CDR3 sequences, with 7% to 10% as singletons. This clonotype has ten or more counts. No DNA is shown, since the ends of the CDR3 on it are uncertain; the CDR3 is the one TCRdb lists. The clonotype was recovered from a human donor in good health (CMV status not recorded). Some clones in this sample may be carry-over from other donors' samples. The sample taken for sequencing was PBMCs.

This CDR3 reads CASSSSGRGHTEAFF. The chain carries TRBV28 and TRBJ1-1; the D call TRBD1 from the table was never checked on the DNA. Germline V gene sequence: CDR1 MDHEN, CDR2 SYDVKM. Inclusive of both ends, the CDR3 amounts to 15 amino acids.